This entry lists 21 T cell receptor beta chains sequenced from one sample in a study of cytotoxic CD8 clonotypes in ibrutinib-treated CLL. Sequenced by immunoSEQ multiplex PCR; TCRdb stores in-frame clones only, minus some. The sample carries 160,000 or so clones, 81% recorded once. Here the sequenced sample was PBMCs, taken after 12 months of ibrutinib treatment. Every receptor here comes from a human donor with chronic lymphocytic leukemia.

In nucleotides, the CDR3 is TGTGCCAGCAACCGGGACATGACTTACAATGAGCAGTTCTTC. It yields the protein CASNRDMTYNEQFF. V usage is TRBV27 and J usage is TRBJ2-1; D might be TRBD1 (6 bases). With 7 bases removed from V and 4 bases from J, the gap between germline ends came to 14 bases. The CDR3 has 14 residues. Germline-derived CDR1 and CDR2 are MNHEY and SMNVEV (reference sequence).

V is TRBV7-2 and J is TRBJ2-7; D is possibly TRBD2 (6 bases). The CDR3 loop spans 13 amino acids. In germline, CDR1 is SGHTA, CDR2 FQGNSA. Trimming removed 4 bases from V and 6 bases from J, with 13 bases in between. CDR3 in amino acids: CASSSGTLSEQYF. CDR3 DNA sequence: TGTGCCAGCAGCTCTGGGACTCTCAGCGAGCAGTACTTC.

About this clone itself: The same CDR3 can be traced to other DNA sequences in this sample. The gene calls are TRBV5-6 and TRBJ2-5; D call uncertain. Per germline, CDR1 SGHDT and CDR2 YYEEEE. Trimming took off 2 bases at V and 4 bases at J, with 3 bases between the two ends. The CDR3 is 11 residues long. CDR3 region: CASSFLETQYF. For the CDR3, the DNA is TGTGCCAGCAGCTTCCTAGAGACCCAGTACTTC.

This chain uses TRBV4-2 with TRBJ2-3; possibly TRBD1 or TRBD2 for D (5 bases each). The CDR3 covers 15 residues. V was shortened by 0 bases and J by 4 bases, with 11 bases between the two germline ends. The germline gives CDR1 LGHNA, CDR2 YNFKEQ. CDR3 nucleotides: TGTGCCAGCAGCCAAGACGATGGGGACGCAGATACGCAGTATTTT. Residues: CASSQDDGDADTQYF.

The chain carries TRBV7-2 and TRBJ2-2, with 9 bases fitting TRBD1. This CDR3 comprises 15 residues. Germline V CDR1 and CDR2: SGHTA, FQGNSA. Trimming removed 2 bases from V and 4 bases from J; junction bases left unmatched: 2. The CDR3 spells CASSLRQGGTGELFF. CDR3 nucleotide sequence: TGTGCCAGCAGCTTAAGACAGGGGGGCACCGGGGAGCTGTTTTTT.

The chain is built from TRBV7-8 and TRBJ1-1; weak D call: TRBD1 (5 bases). Germline CDR1 is SGHVS and CDR2 is FQNEAQ. This CDR3 spans 13 amino acids. The V end was cut by 6 bases, the J end by 4 bases, with 12 bases between. CDR3 in amino acids: CASSIRDGTEAFF. The CDR3 bases are TGTGCCAGCAGTATCAGGGACGGCACTGAAGCTTTCTTT.

The chain uses TRBV28 and TRBJ2-7; TRBD2 aligns across 14 bases. CDR1 and CDR2 (germline): MDHEN, SYDVKM. The CDR3 is made up of 17 amino acids. Trimming cost V 7 bases and J 4 bases; bases outside gene matches: 12. CDR3 amino acids: CASNLEGTSGSPYEQYF. For the CDR3, the DNA is TGTGCCAGCAACCTTGAAGGGACTAGCGGGAGTCCGTACGAGCAGTACTTC.

The table lists this clone with a few counts. The rearrangement uses TRBV2 and TRBJ2-7; D not resolved. Germline V CDR1 and CDR2: SNHLY, FYNNEI. The CDR3 is 13 residues long. V lost 3 bases, J lost 2 bases, and 8 bases lay in between. The CDR3 loop reads CASSERQTYEQYF. The DNA of the CDR3 is TGTGCCAGCAGTGAGAGGCAGACCTACGAGCAGTACTTC.

The chain employs TRBV23-1 and TRBJ2-5, with D possibly called TRBD1 or TRBD2 (5 bases each). TRBV23-1 falls under the ORF class, with uncertain function. V was shortened by 2 bases and J by 2 bases, with 9 bases between the two germline ends. The CDR3 length is 14 residues. CDR3 nucleotide sequence: TGCGCCAGCAGTCAACGGGGCCAACAAGAGACCCAGTACTTC. Its protein is CASSQRGQQETQYF.

The chain combines TRBV6-5 with TRBJ1-2; D unclear. V was trimmed by 5 bases and J by 6 bases, leaving 13 bases between them. The germline gives CDR1 MNHEY, CDR2 SVGAGI. The length of the CDR3 is 13 residues. CDR3 bases: TGTGCCAGCAGTGTACGGACGGAAAATGGCTACACCTTC. This encodes CASSVRTENGYTF.

The CDR3 DNA reads as TGTGCCAGCAGCTTCCCTTTTGGGACATCCGGAAACACCATATATTTT. Amino acids: CASSFPFGTSGNTIYF. The V call is TRBV7-2, the J call TRBJ1-3; a possible D gene is TRBD1 (6 bases). CDR3 length: 16 amino acids. Trimming cost V 3 bases and J 4 bases, with 16 bases left between them. Germline lookup yields CDR1 SGHTA and CDR2 FQGNSA.

As concerns this clone: The junction departs from germline at one end; a sequencing error may be responsible. The chain carries TRBV7-7 and TRBJ2-1; 8 bases align to TRBD2. Germline CDR1 SSHAT, CDR2 FNYEAQ (reference sequence). The CDR3 runs 15 residues. The chain's CDR3 is CASSLGGSGTNEQFF. CDR3 nucleotides: TGTGCTAGCAGCTTAGGAGGTAGCGGGACCAATGAGCAGTTCTTC.

This chain connects TRBV19 to TRBJ1-3, with D uncertain. Germline CDR1 reads LNHDA; CDR2 reads SQIVND (reference sequence). V lost 7 bases and J 0 bases, leaving 13 bases between the germline ends. This CDR3 is built from 15 residues. The CDR3 DNA is TGTGCCAGTAATAAGGAACAAACCTCTGGAAACACCATATATTTT. This encodes CASNKEQTSGNTIYF.

The chain carries TRBV5-1 and TRBJ2-1, with 15 bases lining up with TRBD2. V trimming: 2 bases; J trimming: 5 bases; junction bases outside the gene matches: 2. The CDR3 has 16 residues. Germline CDR1 reads SGHRS; CDR2 reads YFSETQ. CDR3 amino acids: CASSLGLAGGDNEQFF. For the CDR3, the DNA is TGCGCCAGCAGCTTAGGACTAGCGGGAGGGGACAATGAGCAGTTCTTC. Together with reference TRBV5-1 and TRBJ2-1, the CDR3 gives the full variable domain: KAGVTQTPRYLIKTRGQQVTLSCSPISGHRSVSWYQQTPGQGLQFLFEYFSETQRNKGNFPGRFSGRQFSNSRSEMNVSTLELGDSALYLCASSLGLAGGDNEQFFGPGTRLTVL.

The gene calls are TRBV4-3 and TRBJ2-7; 8 bases line up with TRBD2. Germline V gene lookup returns CDR1 LGHNA and CDR2 YSLEER. The V gene end was trimmed by 0 bases and the J gene end by 6 bases; junction bases not matched to a gene: 16. The CDR3 sequence is 18 residues long. The CDR3 loop is CASSQDGHRPGLGREQYF. The CDR3 nucleotides are TGCGCCAGCAGCCAAGACGGTCACCGCCCGGGACTAGGTCGCGAGCAGTACTTC.

The rearrangement joins TRBV5-4 to TRBJ1-4, with TRBD1 identical over 8 bases. CDR3 length: 16 amino acids. V was clipped by 3 bases and J by 3 bases; unmatched bases: 7. Germline CDR1 reads SGHNT; CDR2 reads YYREEE (reference sequence). CDR3 sequence reads: CASSSQGGASNEKLFF. CDR3 sequence (DNA): TGTGCCAGCAGCTCACAGGGGGGCGCGTCTAATGAAAAACTGTTTTTT.

The V gene is TRBV4-2, the J gene TRBJ2-1, with 8 bases aligning to TRBD2. This CDR3 has 15 residues. V gave up 4 bases and J gave up 5 bases; unmatched junction bases: 7. In germline, CDR1 is LGHNA, CDR2 YNFKEQ. The CDR3 reads CASSLVPGGDNEQFF. The CDR3 DNA is TGTGCCAGCAGCCTAGTTCCGGGAGGGGACAATGAGCAGTTCTTC.

J is TRBJ2-4 and V is TRBV6-1; D gene unclear. With 4 bases removed from V and 13 bases from J, the gap between germline ends came to 14 bases. Germline assignment: CDR1 MNHNS and CDR2 SASEGT. This CDR3 is 12 amino acids long. CDR3 DNA: TGTGCCAGCAGTGCCATGGGCGAAATACAGTACTTC. Translation gives CASSAMGEIQYF.

The chain joins TRBV28 to TRBJ2-1, with D hard to call. V lost 6 bases to trimming and J lost 6 bases, with 12 bases between them. The germline V gene has CDR1 MDHEN and CDR2 SYDVKM. This CDR3 contains 13 residues. The CDR3 DNA is TGTGCCAGCAGCCTTGACCTGGGCAATGAGCAGTTCTTC. Protein: CASSLDLGNEQFF. Based on the CDR3 plus reference TRBV28 and TRBJ2-1, the full variable domain is DVKVTQSSRYLVKRTGEKVFLECVQDMDHENMFWYRQDPGLGLRLIYFSYDVKMKEKGDIPEGYSVSREKKERFSLILESASTNQTSMYLCASSLDLGNEQFFGPGTRLTVL.

V and J are TRBV4-2 and TRBJ2-2; 10 nucleotides align to TRBD1. CDR1 LGHNA and CDR2 YNFKEQ come from the germline V gene. V lost 2 bases and J lost 5; bases outside the gene matches: 2. The CDR3 runs to 15 residues. Here the CDR3 DNA reads TGTGCCAGCAGCCAATGGACAGGGGGAACCGGGGAGCTGTTTTTT. As protein: CASSQWTGGTGELFF.

V usage is TRBV7-3 and J usage is TRBJ2-7; TRBD1 might be the D (6 bases). V lost 5 bases and J 3 bases, leaving 11 bases between the germline ends. This CDR3 comprises 13 residues. Germline assignment: CDR1 SGHTA and CDR2 FQGTGA. In DNA, the CDR3 is TGTGCCAGCAGCAGTGACAGGAGCTACGAGCAGTACTTC. Protein product: CASSSDRSYEQYF.